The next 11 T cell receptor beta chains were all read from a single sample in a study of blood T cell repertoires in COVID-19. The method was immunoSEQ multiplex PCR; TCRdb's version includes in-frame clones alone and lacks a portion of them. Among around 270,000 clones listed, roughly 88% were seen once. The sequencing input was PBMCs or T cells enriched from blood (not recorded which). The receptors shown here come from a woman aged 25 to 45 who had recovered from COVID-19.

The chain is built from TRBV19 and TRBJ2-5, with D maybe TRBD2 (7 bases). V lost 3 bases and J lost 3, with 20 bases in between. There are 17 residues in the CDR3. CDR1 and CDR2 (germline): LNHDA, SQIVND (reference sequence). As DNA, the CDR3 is TGTGCCAGTAGTATGTTGGTAAGGGGGAGGGCCGAAGAGACCCAGTACTTC. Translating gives CASSMLVRGRAEETQYF.

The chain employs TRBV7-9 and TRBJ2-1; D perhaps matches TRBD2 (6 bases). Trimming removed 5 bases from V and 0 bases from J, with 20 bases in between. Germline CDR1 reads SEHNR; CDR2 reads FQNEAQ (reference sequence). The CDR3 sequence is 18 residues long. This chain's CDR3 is CASSRDSRSYPSYNEQFF. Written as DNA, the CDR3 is TGTGCCAGCAGCCGGGACTCAAGGTCATATCCCTCCTACAATGAGCAGTTCTTC. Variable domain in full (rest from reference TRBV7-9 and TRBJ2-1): DTGVSQNPRHKITKRGQNVTFRCDPISEHNRLYWYRQTLGQGPEFLTYFQNEAQLEKSRLLSDRFSAERPKGSFSTLEIQRTEQGDSAMYLCASSRDSRSYPSYNEQFFGPGTRLTVL.

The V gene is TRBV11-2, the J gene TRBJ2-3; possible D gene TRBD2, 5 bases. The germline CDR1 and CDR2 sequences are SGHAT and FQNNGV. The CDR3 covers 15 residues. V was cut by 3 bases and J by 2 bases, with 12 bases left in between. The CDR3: CASSFSGSPTDTQYF. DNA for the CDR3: TGTGCCAGCAGCTTCTCGGGGTCCCCCACAGATACGCAGTATTTT.

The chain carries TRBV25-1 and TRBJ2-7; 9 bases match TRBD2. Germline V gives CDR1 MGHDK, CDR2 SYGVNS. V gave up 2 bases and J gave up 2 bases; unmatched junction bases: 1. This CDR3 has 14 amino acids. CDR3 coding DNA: TGTGCCAGCAGTGAAAGCGGGAGGACCTACGAGCAGTACTTC. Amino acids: CASSESGRTYEQYF.

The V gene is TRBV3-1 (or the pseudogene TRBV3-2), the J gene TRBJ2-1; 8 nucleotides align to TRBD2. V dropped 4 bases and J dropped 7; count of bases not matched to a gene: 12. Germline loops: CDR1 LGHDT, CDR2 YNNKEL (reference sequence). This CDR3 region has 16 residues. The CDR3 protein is CASSPWAGGAENEQFF. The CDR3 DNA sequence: TGTGCCAGCAGCCCTTGGGCCGGGGGGGCCGAGAATGAGCAGTTCTTC.

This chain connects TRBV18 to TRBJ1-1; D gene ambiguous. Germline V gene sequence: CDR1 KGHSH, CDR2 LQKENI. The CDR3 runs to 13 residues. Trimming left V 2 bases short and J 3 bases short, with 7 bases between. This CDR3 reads CASSPSGDTEAFF. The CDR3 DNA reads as TGTGCCAGCTCACCAAGCGGGGACACTGAAGCTTTCTTT.

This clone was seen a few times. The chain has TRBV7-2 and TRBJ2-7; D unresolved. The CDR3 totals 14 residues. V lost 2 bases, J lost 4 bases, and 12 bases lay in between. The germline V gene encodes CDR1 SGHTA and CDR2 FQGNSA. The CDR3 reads CASSLLFGPYEQYF. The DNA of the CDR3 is TGTGCCAGCAGCTTACTTTTTGGCCCTTACGAGCAGTACTTC.

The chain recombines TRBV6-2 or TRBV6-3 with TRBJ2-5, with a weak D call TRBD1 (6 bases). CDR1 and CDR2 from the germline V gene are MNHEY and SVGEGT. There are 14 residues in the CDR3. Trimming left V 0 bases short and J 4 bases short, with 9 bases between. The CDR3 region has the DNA TGTGCCAGCAGTTACTCGGGGGCAGGAGAGACCCAGTACTTC. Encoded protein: CASSYSGAGETQYF.

CDR3 DNA: TGTGCCACCACCCCAAGCCTTGACACTGAAGCTTTCTTT. Encoded protein: CATTPSLDTEAFF. The V call is TRBV28, the J call TRBJ1-1; no definite D call. The germline V and J ends were trimmed by 10 bases and 3 bases, with 15 bases remaining between them. There are 13 residues in the CDR3. Germline lookup yields CDR1 MDHEN and CDR2 SYDVKM. Full variable domain (remainder filled in from reference TRBV28 and TRBJ1-1): DVKVTQSSRYLVKRTGEKVFLECVQDMDHENMFWYRQDPGLGLRLIYFSYDVKMKEKGDIPEGYSVSREKKERFSLILESASTNQTSMYLCATTPSLDTEAFFGQGTRLTVV.

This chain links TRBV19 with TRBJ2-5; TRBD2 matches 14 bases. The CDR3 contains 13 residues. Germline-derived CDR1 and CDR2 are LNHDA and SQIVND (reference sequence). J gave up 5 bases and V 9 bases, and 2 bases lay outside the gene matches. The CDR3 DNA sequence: TGTGCCAGCAGGACTAGCGGGGGGGAGACCCAGTACTTC. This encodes CASRTSGGETQYF.

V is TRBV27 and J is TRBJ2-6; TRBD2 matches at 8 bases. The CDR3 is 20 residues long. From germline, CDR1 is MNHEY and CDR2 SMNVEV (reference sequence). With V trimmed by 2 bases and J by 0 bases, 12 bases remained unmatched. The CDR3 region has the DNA TGTGCCAGCAGTTTAACTCGGGCGAGCGGGAGATTCTCTGGGGCCAACGTCCTGACTTTC. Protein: CASSLTRASGRFSGANVLTF.